Listed here are 7 T cell receptor beta chains from one sample, sequenced in a study of OX40 agonist ivuxolimab in advanced cancers. Clones were read by immunoSEQ multiplex PCR, and TCRdb kept only the in-frame ones, dropping some. The sample lists 70,000 to 90,000 clones; about 88% were seen once. The source material was CD4+ or CD8+ T cells sorted from blood, sampled in a trial of the OX40 agonist ivuxolimab. All receptors derive from an adult with an advanced solid tumor such as melanoma, head and neck, liver or kidney cancer.

The V call is TRBV5-1, the J call TRBJ2-2; TRBD2 aligns across 8 bases. The junction had 12 bases not matched to a gene; V was cut back by 1 base and J by 4 bases. This CDR3 has 18 amino acids. The germline CDR1 and CDR2 sequences are SGHRS and YFSETQ. The CDR3 protein is CASSLITGGRKGTGELFF. The CDR3, as DNA: TGCGCCAGCAGCTTGATAACGGGAGGGCGGAAGGGCACCGGGGAGCTGTTTTTT.

A word on this clone: The junction and the germline gene differ at one end; a read error may be behind it. The genes are TRBV6-6 and TRBJ2-1; the D is unclear. This CDR3 region has 11 residues. Germline CDR1 and CDR2: MNHNY and SVGAGI (reference sequence). DNA of the CDR3: TGTGCCAGCAGTACCCGGAGTGAGCAATTCTTC. It encodes CASSTRSEQFF.

Here the CDR3 reads CASSLPQKIPNEQFF. The CDR3 DNA is TGCGCCAGCAGCTTGCCGCAAAAAATCCCCAATGAGCAGTTCTTC. This chain uses TRBV5-1 with TRBJ2-1; D gene unclear. CDR1 is SGHRS and CDR2 is YFSETQ in the germline V gene. The V and J ends lost 1 base and 6 bases respectively, with 14 bases between them. The CDR3 covers 15 residues.

This clone was detected a few times. The rearrangement joins TRBV6-5 to TRBJ1-1; no clear D. Germline V gene lookup returns CDR1 MNHEY and CDR2 SVGAGI. Trimming left V 2 bases short and J 1 base short, with 5 bases between. This CDR3 region has 13 residues. The CDR3, as DNA: TGTGCCAGCAGTTACCAGAAGAACACTGAAGCTTTCTTT. Its translation is CASSYQKNTEAFF.

The chain is built from TRBV7-9 and TRBJ2-1; 7 positions match TRBD2. CDR3 length: 13 amino acids. Germline CDR1 reads SEHNR; CDR2 reads FQNEAQ (reference sequence). Germline trimming cut 3 bases from V and 6 bases from J; bases unmatched to any gene: 2. The CDR3 nucleotides are TGTGCCAGCAGCTTTTGGGGGGGCAATGAGCAGTTCTTC. Its translation is CASSFWGGNEQFF.

The CDR3 DNA is TGTGCCAGCAGCACAGACAGGGCAGCCTATGGCTACACCTTC. Its protein product is CASSTDRAAYGYTF. The chain uses TRBV7-9 and TRBJ1-2; TRBD1 aligns across 7 bases. The J segment lost 4 bases and the V segment lost 5 bases, leaving 7 bases of the junction unmatched. The germline V gene encodes CDR1 SEHNR and CDR2 FQNEAQ (reference sequence). The CDR3 is 14 residues long. The full variable domain, in which reference TRBV7-9 and TRBJ1-2 provide the parts outside the CDR3, is DTGVSQNPRHKITKRGQNVTFRCDPISEHNRLYWYRQTLGQGPEFLTYFQNEAQLEKSRLLSDRFSAERPKGSFSTLEIQRTEQGDSAMYLCASSTDRAAYGYTFGSGTRLTVV.

This clone has just a few counts. The chain uses TRBV7-3 and TRBJ2-2; D gene unclear. This CDR3 spans 13 amino acids. Trimming shortened V by 5 bases and J by 1 base, and 5 bases separated the two germline ends. Germline CDR1 is SGHTA and CDR2 is FQGTGA. CDR3: CASSPRNTGELFF. DNA of the CDR3: TGTGCCAGCAGCCCCCGGAACACCGGGGAGCTGTTTTTT.